One sample yielded the 3 T cell receptor beta chains listed below, sequenced in a study of T-cell memory formation after mild COVID-19. In TCRdb, the 5' RACE reads were re-called with MiXCR into one record per CDR3 protein. The sample carries 350,000 or so distinct CDR3 sequences, 20% recorded once. What was sequenced was PBMCs or a T cell subset sorted from them (not recorded which). The receptors were gathered from a man younger than 35 who had mild COVID-19 (a few samples of this study predate the infection). Cell type and time point are not known.

This clonotype was observed a handful of times. This chain joins TRBV18 and TRBJ2-7; weak D call: TRBD1 (6 bases). This CDR3 has 12 amino acids. Trimming shortened V by 5 bases and J by 4 bases, and 9 bases separated the two germline ends. The V gene's germline CDR1 is KGHSH and CDR2 LQKENI. CDR3 DNA: TGTGCCAGCTCAACGGACAGTTACGAGCAGTACTTC. Its translation is CASSTDSYEQYF.

This clonotype occurred a few times. The gene calls are TRBV12-3 or TRBV12-4 and TRBJ2-7, with 10 positions matching TRBD1. V dropped 3 bases and J dropped 6; count of bases not matched to a gene: 14. CDR3 length: 17 residues. The CDR3 DNA sequence: TGTGCCAGCAGTTTCAGGACCGGGACAGGGGCGAGGTCCGAGCAGTACTTC. Its translation: CASSFRTGTGARSEQYF.

This sequence joins TRBV4-3 and TRBJ2-1; D possibly uses TRBD1 or TRBD2 (5 bases each). This CDR3 contains 12 residues. Trimming removed 1 base from V and 11 bases from J, with 9 bases in between. Germline CDR1 reads LGHNA; CDR2 reads YSLEER. The CDR3 here is CASSQAPGQQFF. CDR3 DNA: TGCGCCAGCAGCCAAGCTCCGGGACAGCAGTTCTTC.